The sequence of this TCR beta chain was determined in a study of CD8+ T cells in alopecia areata. Extraction of RNA preceded its reverse transcription into cDNA, which served as the sequencing template. The method was immunoSEQ multiplex PCR; TCRdb's version includes in-frame clones alone and lacks a portion of them. The repertoire holds 150,000 to 200,000 clones, with roughly 70% as singletons. Stated treatment: oral pan-JAK inhibitor, 5-10 mg twice daily. Study findings and constraints: Clonality in the scalp and expanded CD8+ clones ranked among the top 100 were significantly decreased by tofacitinib.

Trimming took off 0 bases at V and 7 bases at J, with 7 bases between the two ends. This CDR3 has 12 residues. Germline CDR1 GTSNPN, CDR2 SVGIG (reference sequence). Points on this clone: Its antigen is still unknown.

This receptor was identified in a human donor with alopecia areata. Material: CD4+ T cells sorted from blood, obtained at roughly week 49, from a patient treated with tofacitinib. V is TRBV30 and J is TRBJ1-5; no firm D call. In DNA form, the CDR3 reads TGTGCCTGGAGTGTAACAGCCCAGCCCCAGCATTTT. Amino acids: CAWSVTAQPQHF. The full variable domain, rest sourced from reference TRBV30 and TRBJ1-5, is SQTIHQWPATLVQPVGSPLSLECTVEGTSNPNLYWYRQAAGRGLQLLFYSVGIGQISSEVPQNLSASRPQDRQFILSSKKLLLSDSGFYLCAWSVTAQPQHFGDGTRLSIL.